This TCR beta chain was sequenced in a study of shared clonotypes between healthy human individuals. Generated by immunoSEQ multiplex PCR, the TCRdb table keeps only in-frame clones and is missing some. The sample lists approximately 1.5 million clones, approximately 98.5% seen once, with about 0.34% in the top ten. The V gene's germline CDR1 is SGHTA and CDR2 FQGNSA. The CDR3 has 15 residues. V shed 4 bases and J shed 2 bases, with 11 bases lying between them. This TCR came from a young man in good health. The chain is built from TRBV7-2 and TRBJ2-2; D is possibly TRBD1 (6 bases). Sequenced material: naive CD4+ T cells sorted from blood. The subset: CD45RA+ positively selected. The CDR3 spells CASSSQTGNTGELFF. CDR3 bases: TGTGCCAGCAGCTCCCAGACAGGAAACACCGGGGAGCTGTTTTTT.